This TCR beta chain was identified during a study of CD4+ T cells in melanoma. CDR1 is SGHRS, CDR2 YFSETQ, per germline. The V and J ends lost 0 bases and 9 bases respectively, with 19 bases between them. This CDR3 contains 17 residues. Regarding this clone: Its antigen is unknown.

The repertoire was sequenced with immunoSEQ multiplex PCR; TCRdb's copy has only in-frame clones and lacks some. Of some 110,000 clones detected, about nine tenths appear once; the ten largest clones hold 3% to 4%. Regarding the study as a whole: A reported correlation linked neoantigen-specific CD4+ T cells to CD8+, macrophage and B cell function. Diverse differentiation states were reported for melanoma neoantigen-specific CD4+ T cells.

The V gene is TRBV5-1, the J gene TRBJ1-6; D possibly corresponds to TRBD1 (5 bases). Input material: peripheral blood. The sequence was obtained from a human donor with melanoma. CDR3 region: CASSLESVGTRVSPLHF. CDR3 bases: TGCGCCAGCAGCTTGGAATCGGTAGGCACCAGGGTTTCACCCCTCCACTTT.